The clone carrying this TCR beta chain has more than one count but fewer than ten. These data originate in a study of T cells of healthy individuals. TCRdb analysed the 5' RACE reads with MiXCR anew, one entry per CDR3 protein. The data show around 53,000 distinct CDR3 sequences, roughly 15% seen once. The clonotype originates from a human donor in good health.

The DNA of the CDR3 is TGTGCCAGCAGCACCCGGACTAGCGGGAGTCTCCGTAGGGATACGCAGTATTTT. Translation: CASSTRTSGSLRRDTQYF. V is TRBV6-1 and J is TRBJ2-3; TRBD2 matches at 13 bases. Germline values: CDR1 MNHNS, CDR2 SASEGT. The CDR3 has 18 residues. V shed 6 bases and J 6 bases; nucleotides not matched to a gene: 15.